This T cell receptor beta chain was sequenced during a study of cytomegalovirus exposure and HLA in healthy donors. The study's findings and limits: Rates of TCR association differed by HLA locus in a later analysis, with DRB1 highest and HLA-C lowest. Follow-up analysis later connected one missense variant in DCLRE1C with trimming of TCR beta V- and J-genes.

Regarding this clone: As yet, its antigen is unknown.

PCR used 60 Vbeta primers and 13 Jbeta primers. Clones were read by immunoSEQ multiplex PCR, and TCRdb kept only the in-frame ones, dropping some. The data contain a few hundred thousand clones, about four fifths of them seen just once; the ten biggest clones take up about 3%. The CDR3 is 11 residues long. Germline V lookup: CDR1 KGHSH, CDR2 LQKENI. Trimming took 4 bases from V and 8 from J, leaving 8 bases between them. The chain couples TRBV18 to TRBJ1-1, with D possibly being TRBD1 (6 bases). Material: PBMCs. The sequence was collected from a man younger than 45 in good health and CMV-seronegative. CDR3 in DNA: TGTGCCAGCTCACAAACAGGGGAAGCTTTCTTT. Amino acid sequence: CASSQTGEAFF.